This is a list of T cell receptor beta chains from one sample in a study of cytomegalovirus exposure and HLA in healthy donors. Assay: immunoSEQ multiplex PCR; the TCRdb copy retains only in-frame clones and omits some. Among 100,000 or so clones listed, 65% to 85% were seen once. Source material: PBMCs. The source is a male donor in good health and CMV-seronegative. Each CDR3 is given with its conserved first and last residue. Each record gives: J gene, V gene, CDR3 protein.

j_gene: TRBJ2-5; v_gene: TRBV7-9; CDR3aa: CASSRGGLAGGETQYF
j_gene: TRBJ2-2; v_gene: TRBV19; CDR3aa: CASSGTATNTGELFF
j_gene: TRBJ2-1; v_gene: TRBV5-6; CDR3aa: CASSGGGRYGQGEQFF
j_gene: TRBJ1-5; v_gene: TRBV7-2; CDR3aa: CASGLDQGIQPQHF
j_gene: TRBJ2-2; v_gene: TRBV5-1; CDR3aa: CASSIAGELFF
j_gene: TRBJ2-3; v_gene: TRBV2; CDR3aa: CASSESLAGVVNTQYF
j_gene: TRBJ2-7; v_gene: TRBV2; CDR3aa: CASSDRGGYEQYF
j_gene: .; v_gene: TRBV5-1; CDR3aa: CASSLTSGSPSEQYF
j_gene: TRBJ1-2; v_gene: TRBV18; CDR3aa: CASSPRPGDGYTF
j_gene: TRBJ2-5; v_gene: TRBV5-5; CDR3aa: CASSPTLAEETQYF
j_gene: TRBJ2-1; v_gene: TRBV7-2; CDR3aa: CATKRGRGDNEQFF
j_gene: TRBJ2-1; v_gene: TRBV27; CDR3aa: CASSTFRAGGPREQFF
j_gene: TRBJ2-1; v_gene: TRBV27; CDR3aa: CASSLGAGASSYNEQFF
j_gene: .; v_gene: TRBV5-8; CDR3aa: CASSPGGGSPEQYF
j_gene: TRBJ2-5; v_gene: TRBV7-9; CDR3aa: CASSETGPETQYF
j_gene: TRBJ1-2; v_gene: TRBV5-1; CDR3aa: CASSLAGGGQTNYGYTF
j_gene: TRBJ1-2; v_gene: TRBV4-1; CDR3aa: CASSHLGTLPNYGYTF
j_gene: TRBJ2-3; v_gene: TRBV7-2; CDR3aa: CASSLGTSTDTQYF
j_gene: TRBJ2-3; v_gene: TRBV5-4; CDR3aa: CASSSTGKGAKTQYF
j_gene: TRBJ2-3; v_gene: TRBV12-1; CDR3aa: CASSLKREGRARDTQYF
j_gene: TRBJ1-2; v_gene: TRBV7-8; CDR3aa: CASSPGTGGYGYTF
j_gene: TRBJ2-7; v_gene: TRBV5-6; CDR3aa: CASSLDPSGLYEQYF
j_gene: TRBJ2-7; v_gene: TRBV7-2; CDR3aa: CASRLRLAGGVEQYF
j_gene: TRBJ2-5; v_gene: TRBV27; CDR3aa: CASSLSMGSGVRETQYF
j_gene: TRBJ2-2; v_gene: TRBV5-1; CDR3aa: CASSGGLGSTGELFF
j_gene: TRBJ2-4; v_gene: TRBV7-9; CDR3aa: CASSTTGTSGSSAKNIQYF
j_gene: TRBJ2-7; v_gene: TRBV18; CDR3aa: CASSPFEGTYEQYF
j_gene: TRBJ2-5; v_gene: TRBV6-5; CDR3aa: CASMGLAGDGETQYF
j_gene: TRBJ1-1; v_gene: TRBV5-1; CDR3aa: CASSLGGQLNTEAFF
j_gene: TRBJ2-1; v_gene: TRBV9; CDR3aa: CASSGQSYNEQFF
j_gene: TRBJ2-7; v_gene: TRBV5-1; CDR3aa: CASSSQGYNYEQYF
j_gene: TRBJ2-3; v_gene: TRBV2; CDR3aa: CASRAVAVTQYF
j_gene: TRBJ2-3; v_gene: TRBV19; CDR3aa: CASGLAGADTQYF
j_gene: TRBJ2-7; v_gene: TRBV7-2; CDR3aa: CASSLGGPSYEQYF
j_gene: TRBJ2-2; v_gene: TRBV10-3; CDR3aa: CAIHDSGELFF
j_gene: TRBJ1-2; v_gene: TRBV5-6; CDR3aa: CASSLVPGNSVYGYTF
j_gene: TRBJ1-4; v_gene: TRBV27; CDR3aa: CASSFGGGEKLFF
j_gene: TRBJ2-5; v_gene: TRBV4-1; CDR3aa: CASSIPGSWEQYF
j_gene: TRBJ2-3; v_gene: TRBV18; CDR3aa: CASSPLGSGRPTDTQYF
j_gene: TRBJ2-1; v_gene: TRBV27; CDR3aa: CASSASAEGYNEQFF
j_gene: TRBJ2-1; v_gene: TRBV5-1; CDR3aa: CASSLAGVAYNEQFF
j_gene: TRBJ2-1; v_gene: TRBV2; CDR3aa: CASTASGSAYSYNEQFF
j_gene: TRBJ2-1; v_gene: TRBV5-4; CDR3aa: CASSRDRGYNEQFF
j_gene: TRBJ2-7; v_gene: TRBV7-9; CDR3aa: CASSIGQGGSEQYF
j_gene: TRBJ2-3; v_gene: TRBV19; CDR3aa: CASSIDPPPRTGDTQYF
j_gene: TRBJ2-5; v_gene: TRBV27; CDR3aa: CASSLRLAGHQETQYF
j_gene: TRBJ1-5; v_gene: TRBV27; CDR3aa: CASRPEKGVGNQPQHF
j_gene: TRBJ2-3; v_gene: TRBV13; CDR3aa: CASSLRLAASTDTQYF
j_gene: TRBJ2-3; v_gene: TRBV12-5; CDR3aa: CASGLSFTDTQYF
j_gene: TRBJ2-7; v_gene: TRBV6-1; CDR3aa: CASRKQGSDEQYF